Listed below are T cell receptor beta chains from one sample, sequenced in a study of response to subunit inactivated influenza vaccine. TCRdb processed the RT-PCR reads anew with MiXCR; each CDR3 protein has one entry. In the table there are more than 150,000 distinct CDR3 sequences, 7.5% to 10% of which are singletons. The specimen comprised non-naive T cells sorted from PBMCs, sampled on the day of vaccination. The receptors derive from a man between 45 and 60 years old who received an inactivated influenza vaccine. Each CDR3 is given with its conserved first and last residue. D genes are given only for firm matches. Rows give clone size only sometimes, using once, few, many, or a class for an expanded clone.

>NA|TRBV12-3/TRBV12-4|TRBJ1-1|few
TGTGCCAGCAGGGTAACAGGGTGGAACACTGAAGCTTTCTTT
CASRVTGWNTEAFF
>TRBD2|TRBV27|TRBJ2-7|NA
TGTGCCAGCAGTTTTACCATAGGTCTAGCGGGGGTCGAGCAGTACTTC
CASSFTIGLAGVEQYF
>NA|TRBV18|TRBJ1-5|few
TGTGCCAGCTCACCTCGGGCCCCGGACCCTATTAGCAATCAGCCCCAGCATTTT
CASSPRAPDPISNQPQHF
>NA|TRBV28|TRBJ1-1|NA
TGTGCCAGCAGTTCGGGACCAGTTTCCACTGAAGCTTTCTTT
CASSSGPVSTEAFF
>TRBD1|TRBV20-1|TRBJ1-2|few
TGCAGTGCGTCCCCGGGACAGGCAAAGGGCTACACCTTC
CSASPGQAKGYTF
>NA|TRBV20-1|TRBJ2-7|NA
TGCAGTGCTAGAGATCGGACTTCAGCCTACGAGCAGTACTTC
CSARDRTSAYEQYF
>NA|TRBV7-8|TRBJ2-5|NA
TGTGCCAGCAGCTCCGGGGTACAAGAGACCCAGTACTTC
CASSSGVQETQYF
>NA|TRBV2|TRBJ1-3|many
TGTGCCAGCAGAGCTAACTTAAGGGGAAACACCATATATTTT
CASRANLRGNTIYF
>TRBD2|TRBV7-8|TRBJ2-1|few
TGTGCCAGCAGCCCCGACGCGGGAGGCTACAATGAGCAGTTCTTC
CASSPDAGGYNEQFF
>NA|TRBV25-1|TRBJ2-3|NA
TGTGCCAGCAGTGACTGGGACCAGTATTTT
CASSDWDQYF
>TRBD1|TRBV29-1|TRBJ2-3|few
TGCAGCGCCAGGGACAGGGGGCGCTTGGGCACAGATACGCAGTATTTT
CSARDRGRLGTDTQYF
>NA|TRBV7-9|TRBJ2-3|many
TGTGCCAGTACACCCACAGATACGCAGTATTTT
CASTPTDTQYF
>TRBD2|TRBV29-1|TRBJ2-1|many
TGCAGCGTTGAAGAACGTACCGGGACTAGGTTTCCTTTCTTC
CSVEERTGTRFPFF
>NA|TRBV5-1|TRBJ1-5|NA
TGCGCCAGCAGCGGGGGGGCACCGGGTCAGCCCCAGCATTTT
CASSGGAPGQPQHF
>NA|TRBV19|TRBJ2-7|NA
TGTGCCAGTACACACCTACTACACGAGCAGTACTTC
CASTHLLHEQYF
>TRBD2|TRBV4-2|TRBJ2-7|few
TGTGCCAGCAGCCAACAGGTCGGACTAGCGGGGAACTACGAGCAGTACTTC
CASSQQVGLAGNYEQYF
>TRBD2|TRBV5-1|TRBJ2-1|NA
TGCGCCAGCAGCTTGGAGGCTAGCGGGAGGAATGAGCAGTTCTTC
CASSLEASGRNEQFF
>NA|TRBV20-1|TRBJ2-3|many
TGCAGTGCTAGCTCCAGCGGGAGCACAGATACGCAGTATTTT
CSASSSGSTDTQYF
>TRBD2|TRBV20-1|TRBJ2-2|NA
TGCAGTGCTAGAGCTGGACTAGCGGCCCTCACCGGGGAGCTGTTTTTT
CSARAGLAALTGELFF
>TRBD2|TRBV7-2|TRBJ2-7|NA
TGTGCCAGCAGCATCACTAGCGGGACCTACGAGCAGTACTTC
CASSITSGTYEQYF
>TRBD1|TRBV7-8|TRBJ2-1|few
TGTGCCAGCAGCTACCGGGACAGGGGGAATGAGCAGTTCTTC
CASSYRDRGNEQFF
>NA|TRBV4-3|TRBJ1-1|many
TGCGCCAGCAGCCAAGAGACCCACCAGAACACTGAAGCTTTCTTT
CASSQETHQNTEAFF
>TRBD1|TRBV11-2|TRBJ2-7|NA
TGTGCCAGCAAATGGACAGGGGGCGGCGAGCAGTACTTC
CASKWTGGGEQYF
>NA|TRBV19|TRBJ2-7|few
TGTGCCAGTAGCGACCGGGACACCCTCTCCTACGAGCAGTACTTC
CASSDRDTLSYEQYF
>TRBD1|TRBV6-1|TRBJ1-2|NA
TGTGCCAGCAGTCAGACAGGGATCCCTAACTATGGCTACACCTTC
CASSQTGIPNYGYTF
>NA|TRBV18|TRBJ2-5|NA
TGTGCCAGCTCACCGATTGTAGAAAGGGCCCAGTACTTC
CASSPIVERAQYF
>TRBD2|TRBV20-1|TRBJ2-5|few
TGCAGTGCTAGAAGCCTAGCGGACCACCAAGAGACCCAGTACTTC
CSARSLADHQETQYF
>NA|TRBV5-6|TRBJ2-5|few
TGTGCCAGCAGCTTCGGGACGAGGCAAGAGACCCAGTACTTC
CASSFGTRQETQYF
>TRBD1|TRBV20-1|TRBJ2-7|few
TGCAGTGCGCTGGGACAGGGAGCGGACGAGCAGTACTTC
CSALGQGADEQYF
>NA|TRBV20-1|TRBJ2-7|NA
TGCAGTGCCCGACGGCGGGTCTCCTACGAGAAGTACTTC
CSARRRVSYEKYF
>NA|TRBV7-2|TRBJ1-1|many
TGTGCCAGCAGCTTAGTTGCAGGGACGATGAACACTGAAGCTTTCTTT
CASSLVAGTMNTEAFF
>TRBD2|TRBV9|TRBJ2-3|NA
TGTGCCAGCAGCGTAGGGGAGGGCACCGCAGATACGCAGTATTTT
CASSVGEGTADTQYF
>NA|TRBV7-2|TRBJ2-3|few
TGTGCCAGCAGCTCTCCGAGGGACGCTCCTAGCACAGATACGCAGTATTTT
CASSSPRDAPSTDTQYF
>NA|TRBV5-8|TRBJ1-3|few
TGTGCCAGCAGCTTGCATGGAAACACCATATATTTT
CASSLHGNTIYF
>TRBD1|TRBV4-3|TRBJ2-1|few
TGCGCCAGCAGCAAGGACAGGCTCTACAATGAGCAGTTCTTC
CASSKDRLYNEQFF
>NA|TRBV7-9|TRBJ2-6|few
TGTGCGACAGGACCTTTCTCTGGGGCCAACGTCCTGACTTTC
CATGPFSGANVLTF
>TRBD1|TRBV29-1|TRBJ2-2|few
TGCAGCGTTACAGGGGGCCCGGCCGGGGAGCTGTTTTTT
CSVTGGPAGELFF
>TRBD1|TRBV18|TRBJ2-7|NA
TGTGCCAGCTCCATCTCCGGGACAGGGAATTACGAGCAGTACTTC
CASSISGTGNYEQYF
>NA|TRBV4-3|TRBJ2-2|few
TGCGCCAGCAGCCAAGAACCGGGGACTCGTCTTTACACCGGGGAGCTGTTTTTT
CASSQEPGTRLYTGELFF
>NA|TRBV5-1|TRBJ2-5|many
TGCGCCAGCAGCCCCTCTTGGGGTCGGGAGACCCAGTACTTC
CASSPSWGRETQYF
>NA|TRBV29-1|TRBJ2-5|many
TGCAGCGTTGAAGATCTCGTAGTCGAAGAGACCCAGTACTTC
CSVEDLVVEETQYF
>TRBD1|TRBV28|TRBJ1-5|few
TGTGCCAGCAGCCGACCTCCAGGGGGTCAGCCCCAGCATTTT
CASSRPPGGQPQHF
>NA|TRBV19|TRBJ1-6|NA
TGTGCCAGTACCCCCGAAGGGAACCTCTATAATTCACCCCTCCACTTT
CASTPEGNLYNSPLHF
>TRBD1|TRBV18|TRBJ1-5|NA
TGTGCCAGCTCCCGGACAGGGACCAATCAGCCCCAGCATTTT
CASSRTGTNQPQHF
>NA|TRBV11-3|TRBJ2-1|many
TGTGCCAGCAGTTCCCCTGACAATGAGCAGTTCTTC
CASSSPDNEQFF
>TRBD1|TRBV20-1|TRBJ2-1|NA
TGCAGTGCTAACCCCGGGACAGTCTACAATGAGCAGTTCTTC
CSANPGTVYNEQFF
>NA|TRBV5-6|TRBJ2-5|few
TGTGCCAGCAGCCAGGGACCCGGAGAGACCCAGTACTTC
CASSQGPGETQYF
>TRBD2|TRBV24-1|TRBJ2-1|many
TGTGCCACCAGTGATGAGGGACTAGCGGGGTACAATGAGCAGTTCTTC
CATSDEGLAGYNEQFF
>NA|TRBV4-2|TRBJ1-1|few
TGTGCCAGCAGCCAAGATGAGGGAAAGGGCACTGAAGCTTTCTTT
CASSQDEGKGTEAFF
>NA|TRBV21-1|TRBJ2-1|NA
TGTGCCAGCAAGCGGGCAGCAGGCTACAATGAGCAGTTCTTC
CASKRAAGYNEQFF
>NA|TRBV7-9|TRBJ1-2|few
TGTGCCAGCAGCGCCACCCGACAGTTCTATGGCTACACCTTC
CASSATRQFYGYTF
>NA|TRBV9|TRBJ2-5|few
TGTGCCAGCAGCGTAGGCACAGACCAAGAGACCCAGTACTTC
CASSVGTDQETQYF
>NA|TRBV18|TRBJ2-1|many
TGTGCCAGCTCACGGGGGGGCGGGACGCACTCCTACAATGAGCAGTTCTTC
CASSRGGGTHSYNEQFF
>NA|TRBV7-2|TRBJ1-2|few
TGTGCCAGCAGCCCCCGGGCCGTCTATGGCTACACCTTC
CASSPRAVYGYTF